One and the same sample provided the 6 T cell receptor beta chains below, sequenced in a study of blood T cell repertoires in COVID-19. Generated by immunoSEQ multiplex PCR, the TCRdb table keeps only in-frame clones and is missing some. The sample lists more than 300,000 clones; about four fifths were seen once. Sequenced material: peripheral blood. Receptors originate from a woman aged 50 to 65 with acute or convalescent COVID-19.

This sequence joins TRBV7-2 and TRBJ1-2; D is ambiguous. Germline CDR1 reads SGHTA; CDR2 reads FQGNSA. The CDR3 consists of 13 residues. With 5 bases removed from V and 8 bases from J, the gap between germline ends came to 15 bases. CDR3 in amino acids: CASSPERGSGYTF. The CDR3 region has the DNA TGTGCCAGCAGCCCGGAGCGAGGGTCGGGCTACACCTTC.

This CDR3 is CASSIPGQGNYEQYF. In DNA, the CDR3 is TGTGCCAGCAGTATACCGGGACAGGGAAACTACGAGCAGTACTTC. J is TRBJ2-7 and V is TRBV6-5; 9 bases line up with TRBD1. The V gene end was trimmed by 5 bases and the J gene end by 3 bases; junction bases not matched to a gene: 8. Germline CDR1 MNHEY, CDR2 SVGAGI. CDR3 length: 15 amino acids.

The rearrangement uses TRBV29-1 and TRBJ1-3; 9 bases fit TRBD1. Germline trimming cut 7 bases from V and 3 bases from J; bases unmatched to any gene: 7. This CDR3 comprises 14 residues. Germline CDR1 SQVTM, CDR2 ANQGSEA. The CDR3 loop reads CSAGTGRNGNTIYF. The CDR3 DNA reads TGCAGCGCCGGGACAGGGAGAAATGGAAACACCATATATTTT. Full variable domain (remainder filled in from reference TRBV29-1 and TRBJ1-3): SAVISQKPSRDICQRGTSLTIQCQVDSQVTMMFWYRQQPGQSLTLIATANQGSEATYESGFVIDKFPISRPNLTFSTLTVSNMSPEDSSIYLCSAGTGRNGNTIYFGEGSWLTVV.

The chain couples TRBV5-4 to TRBJ1-1; the match to TRBD1 covers 9 bases. The CDR3 length is 15 residues. Per the germline V gene, CDR1 is SGHNT and CDR2 is YYREEE (reference sequence). V lost 4 bases, J lost 7 bases, and 11 bases stayed unmatched. The CDR3 sequence is CASSPTGTGYNEAFF. CDR3 nucleotide sequence: TGTGCCAGCAGCCCGACCGGGACAGGGTATAATGAAGCTTTCTTT.

The chain links TRBV19 to TRBJ1-4; 7 bases agree with TRBD1. V shed 7 bases, J shed 4 bases, and the junction held 6 bases outside the gene matches. The CDR3 is made up of 14 amino acids. The germline gives CDR1 LNHDA, CDR2 SQIVND (reference sequence). CDR3: CASTLDRLNEKLFF. The CDR3, as DNA: TGTGCCAGTACCCTGGACAGGCTTAATGAAAAACTGTTTTTT.

The chain carries TRBV7-9 and TRBJ2-7; 10 bases are shared with TRBD1. Looked up from germline, CDR1 is SEHNR and CDR2 is FQNEAQ (reference sequence). The V segment lost 4 bases and the J segment 4 bases; nucleotides outside the gene matches: 7. The CDR3 length is 15 residues. The CDR3 loop is CASSSNDRGRYEQYF. DNA for the CDR3: TGTGCCAGCAGCTCAAACGACAGGGGGCGGTACGAGCAGTACTTC. Full variable domain (remainder filled in from reference TRBV7-9 and TRBJ2-7): DTGVSQNPRHKITKRGQNVTFRCDPISEHNRLYWYRQTLGQGPEFLTYFQNEAQLEKSRLLSDRFSAERPKGSFSTLEIQRTEQGDSAMYLCASSSNDRGRYEQYFGPGTRLTVT.